This T cell receptor beta chain was observed in a study of blood T cell repertoires in COVID-19. Across the whole study: Sample material is recorded as cDNA or gDNA derived from T cells, B-cell-depleted T cells, or PBMCs.

The Seattle patients joined while their infection was active and were tracked longitudinally afterward. Germline V gives CDR1 LNHDA, CDR2 SQIVND (reference sequence). The CDR3 is 15 amino acids. V was cut by 3 bases and J by 5 bases, with 16 bases left in between. Using immunoSEQ multiplex PCR, the repertoire was profiled, and TCRdb retains in-frame clones only, with some absent. Here the sample spans under 300,000 clones, roughly 90% being singletons. The sample taken for sequencing was peripheral blood. The V call is TRBV19, the J call TRBJ1-1, with a possible D match to TRBD1 (5 bases). The receptor was derived from a woman aged 70 to 79 with COVID-19, enrolled during active disease. CDR3 loop: CASSIKGRGLTEAFF. CDR3 bases: TGTGCCAGTAGTATCAAAGGAAGGGGATTAACTGAAGCTTTCTTT.